The table lists the clone carrying this TCR beta chain with a few counts. Its antigen is still unknown. An amount of RNA that ranged from roughly 0.5 to 1 ug was reverse transcribed with random hexamers. The immunoSEQ assay covered 54 Vbeta and 13 Jbeta segments for CDR3. TCRdb analysed the immunoSEQ multiplex PCR reads with MiXCR anew, one entry per CDR3 protein. The table has around 140,000 distinct CDR3 sequences, around 75% seen once. The data originate from a study of CD8 T cells in Susac syndrome. Broader study findings: As acknowledged by the study, its TCR sequencing and HLA analysis included a relatively small number of individuals.

High-throughput TCR beta sequencing covered peripheral CD8+ and CD4+ T cells. Purification of the CD8+ and CD4+ T cells relied on negative isolation, and TEMRA cells underwent FACS enrichment. Trimming removed 5 bases from V and 3 bases from J, with 11 bases in between. Germline assignment: CDR1 MNHEY and CDR2 SMNVEV (reference sequence). The CDR3 is made up of 14 amino acids. The sample comprised CD8+ T cells from PBMCs. This sequence joins TRBV27 and TRBJ2-1; possibly TRBD2 for D (5 bases). This TCR derives from a human donor with multiple sclerosis. Written as DNA, the CDR3 is TGTGCCAGCAGTCTGAGGGCCGTCTACAATGAGCAGTTCTTC. Protein product: CASSLRAVYNEQFF.